The entry that follows covers one T cell receptor (beta chain) sequence. Its antigen remains unidentified. The sample originates from a study of long-term antiretroviral therapy in people with HIV. This CDR3 region has 12 residues. In germline, CDR1 is MNHNS, CDR2 SASEGT. V shed 7 bases and J shed 1 base, with 7 bases lying between them. Whole-study results and caveats: Clones that expanded before ART (that is, prior to treatment) dominated the repertoire at all time points. Controls showed broader CDR3 length ranges than did the HIV repertoires. Relative to transplant donor controls, diversity remained lower despite increasing after ART.

Each participant with HIV received care in the United States. Version v3.0 of the immunoSEQ assay ran at survey level. Profiled with immunoSEQ multiplex PCR; TCRdb holds only in-frame clones, not every one. The sample has roughly 16,000 clones; 60% to 80% are singletons. The clonotype comes from a woman between 40 and 50 years old with HIV. The input for sequencing was unsorted PBMCs, taken 2.3 years after starting antiretroviral therapy. The genes are TRBV6-1 and TRBJ1-1; D call uncertain. CDR3 residues: CASTERNTEAFF. CDR3 bases: TGTGCCAGCACTGAGAGGAACACTGAAGCTTTCTTT.